Below, 32 T cell receptor beta chains from the same sample are listed, as sequenced in a study of blood T cell repertoires in COVID-19. Sequenced by immunoSEQ multiplex PCR; TCRdb stores in-frame clones only, minus some. The sample consists of 150,000 to 200,000 clones, over 80% of them appearing once. Sequenced input: peripheral blood. Receptors were obtained from a man aged 25-45 years with COVID-19, enrolled during active disease.

The chain joins TRBV19 to TRBJ2-7, with TRBD1 identical over 9 bases. V gave up 6 bases and J gave up 0 bases; unmatched junction bases: 3. Germline values: CDR1 LNHDA, CDR2 SQIVND (reference sequence). The CDR3 contains 14 residues. CDR3 amino acids: CASRGQGDSYEQYF. CDR3 in DNA: TGTGCCAGTAGGGGACAGGGAGACTCCTACGAGCAGTACTTC.

The chain couples TRBV21-1 to TRBJ2-7; TRBD1, as called in the table, went unchecked against the DNA. TRBV21-1 is noted as a pseudogene. CDR3 length: 13 residues. Here the CDR3 reads CASSNRDNYEQYF. The CDR3 nucleotides are TGTGCCAGCAGCAATCGGGACAACTACGAGCAGTACTTC.

This clone has just a few counts. This chain uses TRBV7-9 with TRBJ1-1; the D gene is possibly TRBD1 (5 bases). The CDR3 is 13 amino acids. Deletions cut 5 bases from V and 8 bases from J, with 15 bases between. Germline V gene sequence: CDR1 SEHNR, CDR2 FQNEAQ (reference sequence). The CDR3 loop is CASSIDPTVEAFF. Written as DNA, the CDR3 is TGTGCCAGCAGCATTGACCCGACAGTCGAAGCTTTCTTT.

V usage is TRBV27 and J usage is TRBJ2-3, with D uncertain. The germline CDR1 and CDR2 sequences are MNHEY and SMNVEV (reference sequence). Between the trimmed V and J ends, which lost 5 bases and 2 bases, there was a span of 11 bases. The CDR3 length is 14 residues. CDR3 coding DNA: TGTGCCAGCAGTCCCCCCGGGTCCACAGATACGCAGTATTTT. Protein sequence: CASSPPGSTDTQYF.

This chain uses TRBV14 with TRBJ1-2; 9 bases agree with TRBD1. The CDR3 sequence is 13 residues long. The germline V gene has CDR1 SGHDN and CDR2 FVKESK. V shed 6 bases and J 7 bases; nucleotides not matched to a gene: 6. CDR3 DNA sequence: TGTGCCAGCAGAGCCGGGACAGGGTTTGGCTACACCTTC. It translates to CASRAGTGFGYTF.

The chain couples TRBV9 to TRBJ1-6; 7 bases map to TRBD1. The CDR3 is made up of 14 amino acids. Germline V CDR1 and CDR2: SGDLS, YYNGEE. V dropped 2 bases and J dropped 6; count of bases not matched to a gene: 2. CDR3 DNA: TGTGCCAGCAGCGTGGGACAGATTAATTCACCCCTCCACTTT. This gives the protein CASSVGQINSPLHF. Supplemented by reference TRBV9 and TRBJ1-6, the full variable domain reads DSGVTQTPKHLITATGQRVTLRCSPRSGDLSVYWYQQSLDQGLQFLIQYYNGEERAKGNILERFSAQQFPDLHSELNLSSLELGDSALYFCASSVGQINSPLHFGNGTRLTVT.

The chain links TRBV27 to TRBJ2-7, with D unclear. The CDR3 length is 15 residues. V was trimmed by 5 bases and J by 6 bases, leaving 20 bases between them. The germline gives CDR1 MNHEY, CDR2 SMNVEV (reference sequence). The CDR3 spells CASSIRGFQTGEQYF. CDR3 coding DNA: TGTGCCAGCAGTATTCGCGGCTTTCAGACGGGCGAGCAGTACTTC.

J is TRBJ2-1 and V is TRBV11-3; TRBD2 is a possible D gene (6 bases). The CDR3 totals 13 residues. Germline V CDR1 and CDR2: SGHNT, YENEEA. Trimming took off 5 bases at V and 6 bases at J, with 11 bases between the two ends. The CDR3 DNA is TGTGCCAGCAGCGCACGACTAGTCAATGAGCAGTTCTTC. This codes for CASSARLVNEQFF.

The chain carries TRBV4-3 and TRBJ1-2, with a possible D match to TRBD1 (5 bases). V dropped 0 bases and J dropped 5 bases, with 13 bases sitting between them. The CDR3 consists of 15 residues. Germline lookup yields CDR1 LGHNA and CDR2 YSLEER. This chain's CDR3 is CASSQDQGVGYGYTF. CDR3 bases: TGCGCCAGCAGCCAAGATCAAGGGGTTGGGTATGGCTACACCTTC.

The chain uses TRBV7-2 and TRBJ1-2; D is unresolved. Germline loops: CDR1 SGHTA, CDR2 FQGNSA. V lost 4 bases to trimming and J lost 7 bases, with 19 bases between them. CDR3 length: 15 residues. The CDR3 DNA sequence: TGTGCCAGCAGCTCCATATCCGGGAGGAGCGCTGGCTACACCTTC. This translates into CASSSISGRSAGYTF.

This chain connects TRBV19 to TRBJ1-2, with D tentatively TRBD1 (6 bases). The CDR3 covers 17 residues. Germline-derived CDR1 and CDR2 are LNHDA and SQIVND (reference sequence). Trimming left V 6 bases short and J 7 bases short, with 27 bases between. The DNA for the CDR3 is TGTGCCAGTAGCTTATGGCCGTCGACAGGTGAGAGGTCTGGCTACACCTTC. Translated, it gives CASSLWPSTGERSGYTF. The complete variable domain, with remaining parts taken from reference TRBV19 and TRBJ1-2, reads DGGITQSPKYLFRKEGQNVTLSCEQNLNHDAMYWYRQDPGQGLRLIYYSQIVNDFQKGDIAEGYSVSREKKESFPLTVTSAQKNPTAFYLCASSLWPSTGERSGYTFGSGTRLTVV.

This clone was picked up one time. This chain uses TRBV7-3 with TRBJ2-2; TRBD2 matches 11 bases. Germline V gene data show CDR1 as SGHTA and CDR2 as FQGTGA. With 0 bases clipped from V and 6 bases from J, the junction kept 9 bases outside the gene matches. CDR3 length: 18 amino acids. In DNA form, the CDR3 reads TGTGCCAGCAGCTTAACGTTTCCGACTAGCGGGATTGCCGGGGAGCTGTTTTTT. It is translated as CASSLTFPTSGIAGELFF.

The V gene is TRBV18, the J gene TRBJ2-2, with D possibly being TRBD1 (5 bases). V was shortened by 5 bases and J by 0 bases, with 7 bases between the two germline ends. The CDR3 runs to 14 residues. CDR1 is KGHSH and CDR2 is LQKENI in the germline V gene. CDR3 in amino acids: CASSSDTNTGELFF. The CDR3 DNA follows: TGTGCCAGCTCATCGGACACGAACACCGGGGAGCTGTTTTTT.

The rearrangement links TRBV9 to TRBJ2-7, with a possible D match to TRBD2 (6 bases). The CDR3 length is 14 residues. Trimming left V 4 bases short and J 3 bases short, with 14 bases between. Per the germline V gene, CDR1 is SGDLS and CDR2 is YYNGEE. This chain's CDR3 is CASSPVEGFYEQYF. The CDR3 DNA is TGTGCCAGCAGCCCCGTGGAGGGGTTCTACGAGCAGTACTTC.

This clone was recorded once. V is TRBV19 and J is TRBJ2-6, with D perhaps matching TRBD1 (6 bases). The V end lost 3 bases, the J end lost 3 bases, and 18 bases lay between the germline ends. The CDR3 consists of 18 residues. Germline assignment: CDR1 LNHDA and CDR2 SQIVND (reference sequence). CDR3 sequence: CASSMQGSELFGANVLTF. The CDR3 DNA is TGTGCCAGTAGTATGCAGGGGTCGGAGTTGTTTGGGGCCAACGTCCTGACTTTC. The full variable domain, in which reference TRBV19 and TRBJ2-6 provide the parts outside the CDR3, is DGGITQSPKYLFRKEGQNVTLSCEQNLNHDAMYWYRQDPGQGLRLIYYSQIVNDFQKGDIAEGYSVSREKKESFPLTVTSAQKNPTAFYLCASSMQGSELFGANVLTFGAGSRLTVL.

V gene TRBV19 combines with J gene TRBJ2-5, with 11 bases matching TRBD2. CDR3 size: 14 residues. Germline loops: CDR1 LNHDA, CDR2 SQIVND (reference sequence). V trimming: 5 bases; J trimming: 6 bases; junction bases outside the gene matches: 5. The chain's CDR3 is CASSSGTSGKTQYF. Written as DNA, the CDR3 is TGTGCCAGTAGTTCCGGGACTAGCGGAAAGACCCAGTACTTC.

V gene TRBV5-4 combines with J gene TRBJ2-1; 8 bases fit TRBD1. Trimming took 0 bases from V and 4 from J; bases not matched to a gene: 3. From germline, CDR1 is SGHNT and CDR2 YYREEE (reference sequence). The length of the CDR3 is 15 residues. The DNA of the CDR3 is TGTGCCAGCAGCTTGGGTGACAGGGGATACAATGAGCAGTTCTTC. It encodes CASSLGDRGYNEQFF. The variable domain in full, completed from reference TRBV5-4 and TRBJ2-1, reads ETGVTQSPTHLIKTRGQQVTLRCSSQSGHNTVSWYQQALGQGPQFIFQYYREEENGRGNFPPRFSGLQFPNYSSELNVNALELDDSALYLCASSLGDRGYNEQFFGPGTRLTVL.

CDR3 sequence reads: CASSPPGVMIETQYF. CDR3 nucleotides: TGTGCCAGCAGCCCCCCCGGGGTAATGATTGAGACCCAGTACTTC. The chain joins TRBV27 to TRBJ2-5, with D perhaps matching TRBD2 (5 bases). The CDR3 spans 15 residues. Looked up from germline, CDR1 is MNHEY and CDR2 is SMNVEV (reference sequence). V lost 6 bases and J lost 5, with 19 bases in between.

J is TRBJ1-2 and V is TRBV28, with D possibly being TRBD1 (5 bases). Per the germline V gene, CDR1 is MDHEN and CDR2 is SYDVKM. V was clipped by 7 bases and J by 6 bases, with 15 bases between them. This CDR3 contains 13 residues. CDR3 sequence reads: CASTSAQGDGYTF. Here the CDR3 DNA reads TGTGCCAGCACCAGCGCCCAAGGGGATGGCTACACCTTC.

The J gene is TRBJ1-6, the V gene TRBV4-3; 9 bases agree with TRBD1. Trimming cost V 4 bases and J 7 bases; bases outside gene matches: 5. Germline lookup yields CDR1 LGHNA and CDR2 YSLEER. This CDR3 is 15 amino acids long. CDR3 in amino acids: CASSPTGTGNSPLHF. The CDR3 DNA is TGCGCCAGCAGCCCGACGGGGACAGGGAATTCACCCCTCCACTTT.

V gene TRBV19 combines with J gene TRBJ1-4; the D is unclear. The germline V gene encodes CDR1 LNHDA and CDR2 SQIVND (reference sequence). This CDR3 is built from 13 residues. Trimming stripped 5 bases from V and 11 bases from J, with 15 bases between. The CDR3 protein is CASSSPPVGKLFF. CDR3 bases: TGTGCCAGTAGTTCACCGCCGGTCGGGAAACTGTTTTTT.

This sequence joins TRBV12-3 or TRBV12-4 and TRBJ2-1; 8 bases line up with TRBD2. J was trimmed by 7 bases and V by 7 bases; bases with no gene match: 3. The CDR3 has 12 residues. The CDR3 sequence: CASTRLANEQFF. The CDR3 DNA reads TGTGCCAGCACTAGACTAGCGAATGAGCAGTTCTTC.

The table lists this clone with a few counts. V usage is TRBV5-6 and J usage is TRBJ2-7; 7 bases line up with TRBD1. This CDR3 is built from 14 residues. V was pared by 7 bases and J by 4 bases, with 11 bases of the junction left unmatched. CDR1 and CDR2 from the germline V gene are SGHDT and YYEEEE. CDR3 in DNA: TGTGCCAGCGGTCTGACCCCGGGACAGTACGAGCAGTACTTC. Translated: CASGLTPGQYEQYF.

The chain couples TRBV7-8 to TRBJ2-2, with 8 bases identical to TRBD1. CDR1 is SGHVS, CDR2 FQNEAQ, per germline. J gave up 6 bases and V 3 bases, and 6 bases lay outside the gene matches. The CDR3 is 15 amino acids. The CDR3 DNA reads TGTGCCAGCAGCTTGACAGGGGTATGGGCCGGGGAGCTGTTTTTT. As protein: CASSLTGVWAGELFF.

The rearrangement uses TRBV10-3 and TRBJ1-5; D not certain. From germline, CDR1 is ENHRY and CDR2 SYGVKD. The CDR3 is made up of 14 amino acids. The V and J ends lost 2 bases and 9 bases respectively, with 14 bases between them. In DNA, the CDR3 is TGTGCCATCAGTGAGGGCCCCGGGGTTCGGCCCCAGCATTTT. Translation gives CAISEGPGVRPQHF.

This rearrangement joins TRBV15 to TRBJ1-1, with D possibly matching TRBD1 (6 bases). The CDR3 runs 15 residues. Trimming stripped 4 bases from V and 3 bases from J, with 15 bases between. Germline V gives CDR1 LNHNV, CDR2 YYDKDF (reference sequence). CDR3: CATSTGRTADTEAFF. CDR3 DNA sequence: TGTGCCACCAGCACCGGAAGGACAGCTGACACTGAAGCTTTCTTT.

This chain links TRBV5-1 with TRBJ2-1, with TRBD2 matching 7 bases. Germline V gene lookup returns CDR1 SGHRS and CDR2 YFSETQ. The CDR3 loop spans 14 amino acids. V dropped 7 bases and J dropped 4; count of bases not matched to a gene: 8. CDR3 amino acids: CASQLADKYNEQFF. CDR3 nucleotides: TGCGCCAGCCAGCTAGCGGATAAATACAATGAGCAGTTCTTC.

This sequence joins TRBV19 and TRBJ1-4; D is possibly TRBD1 (6 bases). The CDR3 consists of 15 residues. CDR1 LNHDA and CDR2 SQIVND come from the germline V gene (reference sequence). V was shortened by 7 bases and J by 7 bases, with 19 bases between the two germline ends. CDR3 nucleotide sequence: TGTGCCAGTACCTATATAGGGGGGGCCGGTGAAAAACTGTTTTTT. It specifies CASTYIGGAGEKLFF.

The rearrangement links TRBV10-3 to TRBJ2-1, with D possibly matching TRBD1 (6 bases). V lost 6 bases and J lost 9, with 12 bases in between. Germline V lookup: CDR1 ENHRY, CDR2 SYGVKD. This CDR3 is built from 12 residues. CDR3 residues: CAIRPQQGEQFF. The CDR3 DNA reads as TGTGCCATCAGGCCCCAACAGGGTGAGCAGTTCTTC.

This chain joins TRBV6-5 and TRBJ2-1; the match to TRBD2 covers 7 bases. CDR3 length: 15 residues. Looked up from germline, CDR1 is MNHEY and CDR2 is SVGAGI. With V trimmed by 7 bases and J by 6 bases, 12 bases remained unmatched. CDR3 bases: TGTGCCAGCACTGGTCGAGCGGGATGGGGCAATGAGCAGTTCTTC. This codes for CASTGRAGWGNEQFF.

The chain couples TRBV7-2 to TRBJ1-1; 8 positions match TRBD1. Trimming took 5 bases from V and 5 from J; bases not matched to a gene: 13. The CDR3 runs 16 residues. CDR1 and CDR2 from the germline V gene are SGHTA and FQGNSA. The CDR3 sequence: CASSRTIDRGLTEAFF. Written as DNA, the CDR3 is TGTGCCAGCAGCCGTACGATTGACAGGGGTCTGACTGAAGCTTTCTTT.

This chain joins TRBV7-9 and TRBJ2-7, with 7 bases lining up with TRBD1. Germline trimming cut 4 bases from V and 4 bases from J; bases unmatched to any gene: 10. Germline assignment: CDR1 SEHNR and CDR2 FQNEAQ (reference sequence). The CDR3 runs 15 residues. The CDR3 protein is CASSSQGNPLYEQYF. DNA for the CDR3: TGTGCCAGCAGCTCACAGGGGAACCCCCTATACGAGCAGTACTTC.